This T cell receptor (beta chain) comes out of a study of blood T cells in healthy people across ages. The study's findings and limits: With unsorted PBMCs, a conclusive comparison of naive versus antigen-experienced cells was not possible.

Alongside a J-beta primer mix, a sample-barcoded 5' primer served in a second PCR lasting about 7 to 11 cycles. Each CDR3 protein is one row after TCRdb ran MiXCR on the 5' RACE reads. The sample shows roughly 1.5 million distinct CDR3 sequences, 42% of them seen only once. Worth noting for this clonotype: Its specificity is unknown.

The CDR3 sequence is 14 residues long. Trimming cost V 5 bases and J 3 bases, with 13 bases left between them. Germline-derived CDR1 and CDR2 are SGHAT and FQNNGV. Sequenced input: blood. The sequence was obtained from a woman under 30 in good health. The rearrangement joins TRBV11-2 to TRBJ1-1; D possibly corresponds to TRBD1 (5 bases). The CDR3 DNA follows: TGTGCCAGCAGCCTCCCGGGGGGATACACTGAAGCTTTCTTT. Its protein is CASSLPGGYTEAFF.